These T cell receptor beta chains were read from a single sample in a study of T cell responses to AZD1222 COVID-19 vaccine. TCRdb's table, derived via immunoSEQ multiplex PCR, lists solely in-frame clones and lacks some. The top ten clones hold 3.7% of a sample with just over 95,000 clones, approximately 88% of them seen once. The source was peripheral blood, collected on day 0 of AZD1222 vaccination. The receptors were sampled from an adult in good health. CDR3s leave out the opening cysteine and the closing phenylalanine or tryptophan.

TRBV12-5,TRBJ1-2,ASGLGQVRSGYT
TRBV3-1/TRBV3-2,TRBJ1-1,ASSQANTEAF
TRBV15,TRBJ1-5,ATSRDYNQPQH
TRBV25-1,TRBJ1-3,ASSSPTEPGNTIY
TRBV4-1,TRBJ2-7,ASSQDGPGGYYEQY
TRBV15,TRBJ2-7,ATSRTYEQY
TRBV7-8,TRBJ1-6,ASSPEGRGTF
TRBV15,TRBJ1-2,ATSEGLHYGYT
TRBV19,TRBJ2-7,ASSDAGGDYEQY
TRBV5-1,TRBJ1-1,ASSLEGNTEAF
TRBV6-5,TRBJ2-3,ASRRTMTDTQY
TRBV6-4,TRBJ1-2,ASSVTGQGVNGYT
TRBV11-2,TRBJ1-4,ASSLFLHEKLF
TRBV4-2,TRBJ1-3,ASSLRQAEGNTIY
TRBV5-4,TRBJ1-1,ASSHGSMGTEAF
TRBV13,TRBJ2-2,ASSFSGGANTGELF
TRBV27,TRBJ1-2,ASTRNGVYGYT